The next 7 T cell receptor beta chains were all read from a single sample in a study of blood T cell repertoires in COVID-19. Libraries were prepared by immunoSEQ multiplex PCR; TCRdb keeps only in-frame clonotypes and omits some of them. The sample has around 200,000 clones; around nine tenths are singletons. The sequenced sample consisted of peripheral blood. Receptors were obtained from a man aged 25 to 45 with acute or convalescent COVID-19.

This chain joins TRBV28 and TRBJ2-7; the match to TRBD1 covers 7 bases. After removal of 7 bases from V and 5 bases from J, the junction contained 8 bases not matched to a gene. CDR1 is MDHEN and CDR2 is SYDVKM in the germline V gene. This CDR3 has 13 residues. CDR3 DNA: TGTGCCAGCAAGGTGACAGGGATCCACGAGCAGTACTTC. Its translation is CASKVTGIHEQYF. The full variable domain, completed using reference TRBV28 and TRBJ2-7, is DVKVTQSSRYLVKRTGEKVFLECVQDMDHENMFWYRQDPGLGLRLIYFSYDVKMKEKGDIPEGYSVSREKKERFSLILESASTNQTSMYLCASKVTGIHEQYFGPGTRLTVT.

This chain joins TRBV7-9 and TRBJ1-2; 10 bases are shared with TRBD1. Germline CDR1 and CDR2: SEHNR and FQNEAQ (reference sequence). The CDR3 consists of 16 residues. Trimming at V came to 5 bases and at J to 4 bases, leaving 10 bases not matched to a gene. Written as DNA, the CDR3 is TGTGCCAGCAGCCCCGAGACAGGGGGCGGCATCTATGGCTACACCTTC. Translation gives CASSPETGGGIYGYTF.

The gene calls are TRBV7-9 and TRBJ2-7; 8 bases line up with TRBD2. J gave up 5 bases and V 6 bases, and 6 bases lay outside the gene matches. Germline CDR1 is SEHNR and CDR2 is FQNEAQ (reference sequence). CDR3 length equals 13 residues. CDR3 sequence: CASRERESNEQYF. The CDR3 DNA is TGTGCCAGCAGGGAGCGGGAGTCTAACGAGCAGTACTTC.

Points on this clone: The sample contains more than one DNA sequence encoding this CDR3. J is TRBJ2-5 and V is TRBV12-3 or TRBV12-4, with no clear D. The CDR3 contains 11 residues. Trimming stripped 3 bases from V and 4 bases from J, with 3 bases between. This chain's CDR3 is CASSLRETQYF. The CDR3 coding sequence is TGTGCCAGCAGTTTGAGAGAGACCCAGTACTTC.

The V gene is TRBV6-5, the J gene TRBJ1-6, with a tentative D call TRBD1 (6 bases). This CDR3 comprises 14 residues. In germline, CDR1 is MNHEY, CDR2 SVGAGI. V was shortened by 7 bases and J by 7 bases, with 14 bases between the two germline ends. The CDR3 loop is CASKLTGSNSPLHF. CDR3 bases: TGTGCCAGCAAACTGACAGGTTCCAATTCACCCCTCCACTTT.

DNA for the CDR3: TGTGCCAGCAGCTTAGATCTCGACAGGACCTATGGCTACACCTTC. It specifies CASSLDLDRTYGYTF. The chain carries TRBV11-2 and TRBJ1-2, with D possibly being TRBD1 (6 bases). Germline CDR1 SGHAT, CDR2 FQNNGV. The CDR3 has 15 residues. V lost 0 bases and J 4 bases, leaving 12 bases between the germline ends.

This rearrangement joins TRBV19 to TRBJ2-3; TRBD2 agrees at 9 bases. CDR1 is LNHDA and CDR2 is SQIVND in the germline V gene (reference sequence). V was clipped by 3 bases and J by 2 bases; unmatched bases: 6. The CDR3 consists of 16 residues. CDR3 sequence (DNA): TGTGCCAGTAGTATCTTTGGCGGGGGGGCCACAGATACGCAGTATTTT. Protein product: CASSIFGGGATDTQYF.